This T cell receptor (beta chain) is drawn from a study of blood T cell repertoires in COVID-19. Background on the study: Sites in the United States, Italy and Spain provided acute and convalescent COVID-19 samples. Sample material is recorded as cDNA or gDNA derived from T cells, B-cell-depleted T cells, or PBMCs.

Germline V gene data show CDR1 as SGHRS and CDR2 as YFSETQ. V gave up 1 base and J gave up 7 bases, with 11 bases separating them. The CDR3 is made up of 13 amino acids. As originally analysed: Nucleated cell number was recorded as an estimate derived from reference gene primer amplification. Data came from immunoSEQ multiplex PCR; TCRdb stores just in-frame clones and leaves some out. V and J calls and clone size are given by that table; D and trimming were obtained from the DNA. The sample has about 210,000 clones; around three quarters are singletons. This clone was seen a handful of times. This sequence joins TRBV5-1 and TRBJ2-5; a weak D match, TRBD2 (6 bases). What was sequenced was peripheral blood. The source of this sequence is a woman aged 70-85 years with acute or convalescent COVID-19. The CDR3 sequence: CASSLRGFGTQYF. The CDR3 DNA reads TGCGCCAGCAGCTTGCGGGGGTTCGGGACCCAGTACTTC.